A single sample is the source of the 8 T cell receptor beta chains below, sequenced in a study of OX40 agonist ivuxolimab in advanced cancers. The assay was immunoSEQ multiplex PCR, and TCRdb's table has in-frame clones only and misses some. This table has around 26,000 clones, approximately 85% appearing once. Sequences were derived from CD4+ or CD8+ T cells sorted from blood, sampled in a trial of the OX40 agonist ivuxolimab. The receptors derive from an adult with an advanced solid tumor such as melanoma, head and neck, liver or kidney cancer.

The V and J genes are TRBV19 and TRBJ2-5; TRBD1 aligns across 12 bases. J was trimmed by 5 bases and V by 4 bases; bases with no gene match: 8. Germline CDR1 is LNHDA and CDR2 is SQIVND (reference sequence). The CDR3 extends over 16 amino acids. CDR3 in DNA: TGTGCCAGTAGTAACCGGGACAGGGGGCGTGGGGAGACCCAGTACTTC. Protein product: CASSNRDRGRGETQYF.

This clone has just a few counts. DNA of the CDR3: TGTGCCAGCAGCCCCGGGCCCCCGAGCTCCTACAATGAGCAGTTCTTC. Translated: CASSPGPPSSYNEQFF. The V gene is TRBV7-6, the J gene TRBJ2-1; unclear D gene. Trimming took 5 bases from V and 0 from J, leaving 14 bases between them. Germline CDR1 and CDR2: SGHVS and FNYEAQ. The CDR3 runs to 16 residues.

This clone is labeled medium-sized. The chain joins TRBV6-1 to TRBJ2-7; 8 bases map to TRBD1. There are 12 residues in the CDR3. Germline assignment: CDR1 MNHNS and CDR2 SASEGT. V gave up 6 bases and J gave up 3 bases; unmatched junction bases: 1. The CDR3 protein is CASRDRVYEQYF. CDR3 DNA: TGTGCCAGCAGGGACAGGGTCTACGAGCAGTACTTC.

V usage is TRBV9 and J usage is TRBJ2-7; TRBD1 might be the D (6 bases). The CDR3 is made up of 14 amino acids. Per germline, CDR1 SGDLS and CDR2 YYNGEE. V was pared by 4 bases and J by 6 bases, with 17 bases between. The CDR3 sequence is CASSPRTEEAEQYF. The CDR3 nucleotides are TGTGCCAGCAGCCCCCGGACAGAAGAGGCCGAGCAGTACTTC.

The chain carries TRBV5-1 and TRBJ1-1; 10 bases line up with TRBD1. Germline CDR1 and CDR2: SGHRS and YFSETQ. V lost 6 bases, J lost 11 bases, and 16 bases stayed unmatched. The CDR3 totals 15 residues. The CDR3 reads CASMAGTGAGESAFF. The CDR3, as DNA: TGCGCCAGCATGGCCGGGACAGGGGCGGGTGAATCGGCTTTCTTT.

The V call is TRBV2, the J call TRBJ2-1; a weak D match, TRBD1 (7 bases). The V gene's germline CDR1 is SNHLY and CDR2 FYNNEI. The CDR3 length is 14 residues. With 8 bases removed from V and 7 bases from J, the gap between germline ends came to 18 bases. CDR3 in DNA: TGTGCCAGCTGGAGGGGGCGAGGGCGGAATGAGCAGTTCTTC. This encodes CASWRGRGRNEQFF.

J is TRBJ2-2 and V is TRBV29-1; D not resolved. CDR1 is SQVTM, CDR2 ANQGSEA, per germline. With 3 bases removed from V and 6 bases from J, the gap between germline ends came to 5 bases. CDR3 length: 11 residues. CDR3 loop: CSVDRSGELFF. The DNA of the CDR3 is TGCAGCGTTGATCGCTCCGGGGAGCTGTTTTTT.

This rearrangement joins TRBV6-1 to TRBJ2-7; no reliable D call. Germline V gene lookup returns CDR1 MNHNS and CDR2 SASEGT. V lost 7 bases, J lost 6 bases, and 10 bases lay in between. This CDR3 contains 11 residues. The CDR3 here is CASTSEGEQYF. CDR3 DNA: TGTGCCAGCACTAGTGAAGGCGAGCAGTACTTC.